A selection of T cell receptor beta chains follows, all from one sample in a study of lymphopenia after photon versus proton radiotherapy. Profiling relied on immunoSEQ multiplex PCR, and the TCRdb table lists in-frame clones only, not all of them. The sample includes about 50,000 clones, 92% of them seen just once. The input for sequencing was peripheral blood, taken from a patient treated with photon-based radiotherapy. These receptors came from a woman in her thirties or forties with cholangiocarcinoma. Both conserved end residues are part of each CDR3. Each record gives: D gene, J gene, V gene, clone size, CDR3 DNA, CDR3 protein. D genes are given only for firm matches. For some rows the clone size is stated as once, few or many, or as a class when expanded; others skip it.

NA	TRBJ2-3	TRBV9	NA	TGTGCCAGCAGCGTAAGTAAAGGGGGTCTCACAGATACGCAGTATTTT	CASSVSKGGLTDTQYF
NA	TRBJ2-5	TRBV27	once	TGTGCCAGCAGTTTATCTACAGGGAGCAGGGAGACCCAGTACTTC	CASSLSTGSRETQYF
TRBD1	TRBJ1-2	TRBV7-9	NA	TGTGCCAGCAGCTTAGGGGCAGGGGGTAACGATTATGGCTACACCTTC	CASSLGAGGNDYGYTF
NA	TRBJ1-3	TRBV19	NA	TGTGCCAGTAGTATCGGGACACCCGGAGCAAACTCTGGAAACACCATATATTTT	CASSIGTPGANSGNTIYF
TRBD1	TRBJ2-1	TRBV7-8	NA	TGTGCCAGCAGCTCCTCGGGGGTAGGGACAGGGTCCTACAATGAGCAGTTCTTC	CASSSSGVGTGSYNEQFF
NA	TRBJ2-2	TRBV2	NA	TGTGCCAGCACCGGCTGGGGGACCGGGGAGCTGTTTTTT	CASTGWGTGELFF
NA	TRBJ2-4	TRBV19	NA	TGTGCCAGTAGTGTACAGGGTCAACAAAACATTCAGTACTTC	CASSVQGQQNIQYF
NA	TRBJ2-5	TRBV9	NA	TGTGCCAGCAGCGCCAGTATAGAGGGGGAGACCCAGTACTTC	CASSASIEGETQYF
NA	TRBJ2-3	TRBV28	NA	TGTGCCAGCAGGGAAATAGCGGCAGACACAGATACGCAGTATTTT	CASREIAADTDTQYF
TRBD1	TRBJ1-5	TRBV9	once	TGTGCCAGCAGCGTTCCCGGGACAGGGCCGGGACGGGGGCAGCCCCAGCATTTT	CASSVPGTGPGRGQPQHF
TRBD1	TRBJ1-2	TRBV4-2	NA	TGTGCCAGCAGCCAGCCGGGACAGGGGCTGGGCTACACCTTC	CASSQPGQGLGYTF
NA	TRBJ2-7	TRBV28	NA	TGTGCCAGCAGTTTGAATATGGCCCACGAGCAGTACTTC	CASSLNMAHEQYF
NA	TRBJ2-7	TRBV11-2	NA	TGTGCCAGCAGCTTTGGTAGGCCCCACTCCTACGAGCAGTACTTC	CASSFGRPHSYEQYF
NA	TRBJ2-3	TRBV18	NA	TGTGCCAGCTCCCCCCCCTTCGGCGAGGATACGCAGTATTTT	CASSPPFGEDTQYF
NA	TRBJ1-1	TRBV28	once	TGTGCCAGCATTTATTCAGACCTCATGAACACTGAAGCTTTCTTT	CASIYSDLMNTEAFF
NA	TRBJ1-2	TRBV20-1	NA	TGCGGTGGACAGTCAGGTGGCTACACCTTC	CGGQSGGYTF
TRBD1	TRBJ2-7	TRBV6-1	NA	TGTGCCAGCTCACCCGGGACAGGGGGTGCCAACGAGCAGTACTTC	CASSPGTGGANEQYF
NA	TRBJ2-7	TRBV9	NA	TGTGCCAGCACCCCCGGGGCGGACTCTTACGAGCAGTACTTC	CASTPGADSYEQYF
NA	TRBJ1-2	TRBV14	NA	TGTGCCAGCAGCGAAAATAGTCAGTTTCCGGACTACACCTTC	CASSENSQFPDYTF
NA	TRBJ1-5	TRBV18	NA	TGTGCCAGCTCACCAAAAGATTCGGGGGGCTGGAGCAATCAGCCCCAGCATTTT	CASSPKDSGGWSNQPQHF
TRBD2	TRBJ2-3	TRBV5-1	NA	TGCGCCAGCAGCCCGTCGGCCAGACTAGCGGGGACAGATACGCAGTATTTT	CASSPSARLAGTDTQYF
NA	TRBJ2-1	TRBV28	NA	TGTGCCAGCAGTTTATCAGGACAGTACAATGAGCAGTTCTTC	CASSLSGQYNEQFF
TRBD1	TRBJ1-1	TRBV6-5	NA	TGTGCCAGCACCATGGACAGGTACACTGAAGCTTTCTTT	CASTMDRYTEAFF
NA	TRBJ2-7	TRBV20-1	NA	TGCAGTGCTAGACGGGGCTACTTC	CSARRGYF
TRBD1	TRBJ1-4	TRBV5-1	NA	TGCGCCAGCCGACAGGGCCTTAATGAAAAACTGTTTTTT	CASRQGLNEKLFF
TRBD1	TRBJ2-5	TRBV28	NA	TGTGCCAGCAGTTTTAGGGACAGGGGACAAGAGACCCAGTACTTC	CASSFRDRGQETQYF
NA	TRBJ2-1	TRBV27	NA	TGTGCCAGCAATTTCCGGACAGCTGCGTTCAGCTCCTACAATGAGCAGTTCTTC	CASNFRTAAFSSYNEQFF
NA	TRBJ1-1	TRBV4-1	few	TGCGCCAGCAGCCAAGAAGACAGTGAAGCTTTCTTT	CASSQEDSEAFF
NA	TRBJ2-7	TRBV6-1	NA	TGTGCCAGCAGTGAAGGGGTAGGGTTCCGGCGGGAGCAGTACTTC	CASSEGVGFRREQYF
NA	TRBJ2-1	TRBV5-6	NA	TGTGCCAGCAGCTCCACAGGGCCCACCCAAACTTCCTACAATGAGCAGTTCTTC	CASSSTGPTQTSYNEQFF
TRBD1	TRBJ2-7	TRBV5-5	NA	TGTGCCAGCAGCCTAACCGGGACAGGGATATCCTACGAGCAGTACTTC	CASSLTGTGISYEQYF
NA	TRBJ1-5	TRBV6-5	NA	TGTGCCAGCAGTTACTTTTCCGATCAGCCCCAGCATTTT	CASSYFSDQPQHF
NA	TRBJ1-1	TRBV30	NA	TGTGCCTGGGCCTTCTTAGGTGGGAACACTGAAGCTTTCTTT	CAWAFLGGNTEAFF
NA	TRBJ2-1	TRBV20-1	NA	TGCAGTGCTACGCTTTCCAGTGAGCAGTTCTTC	CSATLSSEQFF
TRBD2	TRBJ2-3	TRBV4-2	NA	TGTGCCAGCAGCTCCAGCGGGGTCACAGATACGCAGTATTTT	CASSSSGVTDTQYF
NA	TRBJ1-1	TRBV9	NA	TGTGCCAGCAGCTTAACACCTACGGGGGAGGGGGCTTTCTTT	CASSLTPTGEGAFF
TRBD2	TRBJ2-7	TRBV7-8	NA	TGTGCCAGCAGCCGCAAATTAGCGGGAGGGCGTTTGGACGAGCAGTACTTC	CASSRKLAGGRLDEQYF
TRBD1	TRBJ1-2	TRBV5-6	NA	TGTGCCAGCAGCATCCGACAGGGGCGAGATGGCTACACCTTC	CASSIRQGRDGYTF
NA	TRBJ1-2	TRBV30	NA	TGTGCCTGGCGGACAGTCGGCTACACCTTC	CAWRTVGYTF
NA	TRBJ2-7	TRBV27	NA	TGTGCCAGCCAGGGGATAGCCTACGAGCAGTACTTC	CASQGIAYEQYF
TRBD2	TRBJ2-3	TRBV5-1	NA	TGCGCCAGCAGCTTCGGACTAGCGGGAGGCACAGATACGCAGTATTTT	CASSFGLAGGTDTQYF
NA	TRBJ1-3	TRBV27	NA	TGTGCCAGCAGTTTGAAGGGTGCTGGAAACACCATATATTTT	CASSLKGAGNTIYF
NA	TRBJ1-1	TRBV30	NA	TGTGCCTGGAGTTCCGGGGACGAAGCTTTCTTT	CAWSSGDEAFF
TRBD2	TRBJ2-5	TRBV29-1	NA	TGCAGCGTTGAGATTGGTACTAGCGGGACGACTTCCCAGTACTTC	CSVEIGTSGTTSQYF
NA	TRBJ2-5	TRBV19	NA	TGTGCCAGTAGTATGAGGGCAGCCCAAGAGACCCAGTACTTC	CASSMRAAQETQYF
NA	TRBJ1-5	TRBV7-9	NA	TGTGCCAGCAGCTCTCGGGGGGATCAGCCCCAGCATTTT	CASSSRGDQPQHF
TRBD2	TRBJ2-7	TRBV7-2	NA	TGTGCCAGCAGCTCAGGGCCTAGCGGGAATGCACTACAGTACTTC	CASSSGPSGNALQYF
TRBD2	TRBJ2-1	TRBV28	NA	TGTGCCAGCAGTTTTAGCGGGGGATCGCTCTTC	CASSFSGGSLF
TRBD2	TRBJ2-1	TRBV4-1	NA	TGCGCCAGCAGCCAAGAAAGCGGGACCTCATCTTACAATGAGCAGTTCTTC	CASSQESGTSSYNEQFF
TRBD1	TRBJ2-1	TRBV19	NA	TGTGCCAGTAGTATGCAGGGGGATTTCTACAATGAGCAGTTCTTC	CASSMQGDFYNEQFF
TRBD2	TRBJ2-3	TRBV7-2	once	TGTGCCAGCAGCCGGACTAGCAATCGTGCAGATACGCAGTATTTT	CASSRTSNRADTQYF
NA	TRBJ1-2	TRBV21-1	NA	TGTGCCAGCAGCAAGCGCAGGGACTATGGCTACACCTTC	CASSKRRDYGYTF
TRBD1	TRBJ1-3	TRBV6-1	NA	TGTGCCAGTACCGGGACAGGGGGACCTGGAAACACCATATATTTT	CASTGTGGPGNTIYF
NA	TRBJ1-1	TRBV27	once	TGTGCCAGCAGTTTATATCCGGGCCCGGGAAAAGCTTTCTTT	CASSLYPGPGKAFF